This TCR beta chain was recovered during a study of OX40 agonist ivuxolimab in advanced cancers. The repertoire was sequenced with immunoSEQ multiplex PCR; TCRdb's copy has only in-frame clones and lacks some. In the table there are under 80,000 clones, just over 85% of which are singletons. The CDR3 runs 14 residues. Germline loops: CDR1 MNHEY, CDR2 SMNVEV (reference sequence). The ends were cut back, 8 bases at V and 4 bases at J, with 17 bases in the middle. V gene TRBV27 combines with J gene TRBJ1-1, with D maybe TRBD1 (6 bases). The sample consisted of CD4+ or CD8+ T cells sorted from blood, taken in a trial of the OX40 agonist ivuxolimab. The TCR comes from an adult with an advanced solid tumor such as melanoma, head and neck, liver or kidney cancer. The CDR3 nucleotides are TGTGCCAGCGGACCGGGGAACAGGGCCACTGAAGCTTTCTTT. Translated, it gives CASGPGNRATEAFF.